The clone carrying this TCR beta chain was recorded only once. These data come from a study of cytomegalovirus exposure and HLA in healthy donors. A multiplex PCR was run with 60 Vbeta primers and 13 Jbeta primers. Assay used: immunoSEQ multiplex PCR; TCRdb lists only in-frame clones, some missing. The table has tens of thousands of clones, about 79% seen once. Looked up from germline, CDR1 is SGHAT and CDR2 is FQNNGV. The CDR3 has 13 amino acids. The V end was cut by 2 bases, the J end by 7 bases, with 9 bases between. The TCR originated in a male donor in good health and CMV-seropositive. This rearrangement joins TRBV11-2 to TRBJ1-5; D unresolved. Sample: PBMCs. The CDR3 region has the DNA TGTGCCAGCAGCTTAACAGAAACGCAGCCCCAGCATTTT. Translation: CASSLTETQPQHF. The full variable domain, its missing parts supplied by reference TRBV11-2 and TRBJ1-5, is EAGVAQSPRYKIIEKRQSVAFWCNPISGHATLYWYQQILGQGPKLLIQFQNNGVVDDSQLPKDRFSAERLKGVDSTLKIQPAKLEDSAVYLCASSLTETQPQHFGDGTRLSIL.